This T cell receptor beta chain derives from a study of glioma-infiltrating T cells. TCR alpha and beta CDR3 regions were amplified from RNA using iRepertoire nested multiplex PCR. One-step reverse transcription and amplification started from roughly 100-400 ng of tissue mRNA or PBMC total RNA. TCRdb re-derived calls from the multiplex PCR reads in MiXCR, one entry per CDR3 protein. The sample records under 150,000 distinct CDR3 sequences, around 25% being singletons. General study findings and limits: Gliomas, especially low-grade, showed above-expected tissue-blood divergence; non-neoplastic patients showed below.

As for this clonotype: Its antigen is currently unknown.

The J segment lost 6 bases and the V segment lost 2 bases, leaving 3 bases of the junction unmatched. CDR3 size: 15 residues. Per the germline V gene, CDR1 is MNHEY and CDR2 is SMNVEV (reference sequence). This chain connects TRBV27 to TRBJ1-4, with 10 bases identical to TRBD1. The receptor comes from a human donor with low-grade glioma or glioblastoma, undergoing nonglioma brain surgery, or in good health (not recorded which). Source material: glioma tissue, nonneoplastic brain tissue, or PBMCs (not recorded which). DNA for the CDR3: TGTGCCAGCAGTTTAGGTGGGACAGGGGATGAAAAACTGTTTTTT. Its translation: CASSLGGTGDEKLFF.